These 9 T cell receptor beta chains were sequenced from one sample in a study of blood T cell repertoires in COVID-19. Here immunoSEQ multiplex PCR was the method, and the copy in TCRdb shows in-frame clones only, minus some. Found here are over 200,000 clones, around 91% of them singletons; the top ten hold under 5.5%. Material: peripheral blood. All receptors come from a woman between 40 and 55 years old with acute or convalescent COVID-19.

The chain carries TRBV30 and TRBJ2-7; possible D gene TRBD1, 6 bases. CDR3 length: 15 residues. The germline CDR1 and CDR2 sequences are GTSNPN and SVGIG (reference sequence). Trimming pared 0 bases from V and 3 bases from J, leaving 15 bases between. The CDR3 coding sequence is TGTGCCTGGAGTGTAAGGGGGACCGGGGTCTACGAGCAGTACGTC. The encoded protein is CAWSVRGTGVYEQYV.

CDR3 sequence: CASSLGQTYGYTF. In DNA, the CDR3 is TGCGCCAGCAGCTTGGGACAGACGTATGGCTACACCTTC. The chain has TRBV5-1 and TRBJ1-2; a possible D gene is TRBD1 (5 bases). V lost 0 bases and J lost 5, with 8 bases in between. Germline V gives CDR1 SGHRS, CDR2 YFSETQ. The length of the CDR3 is 13 residues.

This clone was picked up one time. The rearrangement joins TRBV5-4 to TRBJ2-3; weak D call: TRBD1 (6 bases). CDR1 and CDR2 from the germline V gene are SGHNT and YYREEE (reference sequence). The CDR3 sequence is 15 residues long. Trimming left V 0 bases short and J 0 bases short, with 8 bases between. CDR3 sequence reads: CASSLDRASTDTQYF. The CDR3 coding sequence is TGTGCCAGCAGCTTGGACAGGGCTAGCACAGATACGCAGTATTTT.

This clone was picked up one time. The J gene is TRBJ2-3, the V gene TRBV7-8, with 7 positions matching TRBD2. The junction had 16 bases not matched to a gene; V was cut back by 5 bases and J by 2 bases. Germline V gene lookup returns CDR1 SGHVS and CDR2 FQNEAQ. The length of the CDR3 is 18 residues. Written as DNA, the CDR3 is TGTGCCAGCAGCCCCAGAATACTTCTAGCGGCCTTCACAGATACGCAGTATTTT. It specifies CASSPRILLAAFTDTQYF.

This clone has just a few counts. The J gene is TRBJ2-2, the V gene TRBV14, with D perhaps matching TRBD1 (6 bases). CDR3 length: 16 residues. CDR1 SGHDN and CDR2 FVKESK come from the germline V gene. Trimming removed 4 bases at V and 3 bases at J, with 15 bases between. This CDR3 reads CASSLQGPGDTGELFF. The DNA of the CDR3 is TGTGCCAGCAGCCTTCAGGGGCCTGGGGACACCGGGGAGCTGTTTTTT.

The chain uses TRBV4-1 and TRBJ1-4; weak D call: TRBD1 (6 bases). The germline V gene encodes CDR1 MGHRA and CDR2 YSYEKL. The CDR3 covers 17 residues. The germline V and J ends were trimmed by 0 bases and 6 bases, with 17 bases remaining between them. For the CDR3, the DNA is TGCGCCAGCAGCCAAGATATCGCGGGGGCCCTCGATGAAAAACTGTTTTTT. Encoded protein: CASSQDIAGALDEKLFF.

V is TRBV18 and J is TRBJ1-5, with TRBD1 matching 9 bases. Germline CDR1 reads KGHSH; CDR2 reads LQKENI. This CDR3 contains 19 residues. Losses at the gene ends were 4 bases for V and 1 base for J; bases not matched to a gene: 14. The CDR3 nucleotides read TGTGCCAGCTCACGGATCATGACAGGGGGAATTAGAAGCAATCAGCCCCAGCATTTT. Encoded protein: CASSRIMTGGIRSNQPQHF. The whole variable domain, remainder taken from reference TRBV18 and TRBJ1-5, is NAGVMQNPRHLVRRRGQEARLRCSPMKGHSHVYWYRQLPEEGLKFMVYLQKENIIDESGMPKERFSAEFPKEGPSILRIQQVVRGDSAAYFCASSRIMTGGIRSNQPQHFGDGTRLSIL.

This chain connects TRBV6-5 to TRBJ1-5; D gene ambiguous. The V end was cut by 5 bases, the J end by 4 bases, with 6 bases between. Germline V gene sequence: CDR1 MNHEY, CDR2 SVGAGI. This CDR3 is 12 amino acids long. DNA of the CDR3: TGTGCCAGCAGTAACAGAAATCAGCCCCAGCATTTT. This gives the protein CASSNRNQPQHF.

The V and J genes are TRBV5-8 and TRBJ2-3, with D perhaps TRBD2 (6 bases). The CDR3 covers 13 residues. V lost 0 bases, J lost 4 bases, and 6 bases lay in between. Germline values: CDR1 SGHTS, CDR2 YDEGEE. This CDR3 reads CASSLGGADTQYF. In DNA, the CDR3 is TGTGCCAGCAGCTTGGGGGGGGCAGATACGCAGTATTTT.